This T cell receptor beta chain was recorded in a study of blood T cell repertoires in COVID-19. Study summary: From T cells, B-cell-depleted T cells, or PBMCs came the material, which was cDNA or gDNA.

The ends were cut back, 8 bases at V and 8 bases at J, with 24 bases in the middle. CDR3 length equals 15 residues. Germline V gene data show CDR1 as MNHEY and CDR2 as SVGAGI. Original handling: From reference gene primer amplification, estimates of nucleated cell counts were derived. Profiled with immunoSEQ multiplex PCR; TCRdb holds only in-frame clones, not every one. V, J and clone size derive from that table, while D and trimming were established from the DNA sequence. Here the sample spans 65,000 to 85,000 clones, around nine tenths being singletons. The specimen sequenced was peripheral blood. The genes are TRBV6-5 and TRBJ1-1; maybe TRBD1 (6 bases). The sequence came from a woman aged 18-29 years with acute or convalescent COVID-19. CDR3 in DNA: TGTGCCAGCCAGTTACGGAACACCGGCAGGGGAGAAGCTTTCTTT. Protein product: CASQLRNTGRGEAFF.